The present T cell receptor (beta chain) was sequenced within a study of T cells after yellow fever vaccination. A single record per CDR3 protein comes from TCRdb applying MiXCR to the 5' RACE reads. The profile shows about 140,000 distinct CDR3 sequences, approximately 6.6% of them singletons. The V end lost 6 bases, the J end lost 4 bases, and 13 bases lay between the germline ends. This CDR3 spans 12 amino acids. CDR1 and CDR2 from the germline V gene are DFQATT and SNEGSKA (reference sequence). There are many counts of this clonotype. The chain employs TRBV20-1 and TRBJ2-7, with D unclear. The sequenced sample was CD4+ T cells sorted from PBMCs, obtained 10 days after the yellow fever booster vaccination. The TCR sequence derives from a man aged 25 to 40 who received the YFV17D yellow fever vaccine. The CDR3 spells CSAPKTGYEQYF. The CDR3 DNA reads TGCAGTGCCCCGAAGACGGGTTACGAGCAGTACTTC.